This note documents a single T cell receptor beta chain sequence. The clone's antigen remains unknown. No much larger clonotype is one base removed from it; base qualities were not supplied. The CDR3 regions of human TCRbeta chains were subjected to immunosequencing. Per the original workflow: TCRs in the repertoires were compared against a reference library of SARS-CoV-2-specific TCRs that had been generated with the MIRA antigen-specificity platform. Breadth was defined as the fraction of unique TCRs that were SARS-CoV-2-associated. Depth was defined as the fraction of total T cells that were SARS-CoV-2-associated. Using the MIRA data, each spike-specific TCR was assigned both to the spike region to which the TCR was reactive and to a CD4 or CD8 class. Log10-transformed breadth and depth values were compared by one-way ANOVA with Sidak's multiple comparisons tests. TCRdb's version of the immuneACCESS table is confined to in-frame rearrangements and falls short of the full clone set. An unresolved V gene accounts for under half of the shortfall where checked; the remainder is of unknown origin. D and trimming were read from the DNA, whereas the V and J calls and clone size are those reported in that table. For this sample the table gives 80,000 to 90,000 clones, of which 90% to 95% were detected only once. Around 5% of the sample goes to the ten largest clones.

The CDR3 numbers 18 residues from cysteine through phenylalanine. The CDR3 DNA has 54 bases and is translated from base 1. Sequences LNHDA (CDR1) and SQIVND (CDR2) are obtained from the germline V gene (reference sequence). V is clipped by 5 bases and J by 4 bases, and the sequence between their germline boundaries is 27 bases long. This sample is drawn from a study of T cell responses to AZD1222 COVID-19 vaccine (dated by TCRdb to the early 2020s). Regarding the complete study: A total of 233 trial participants underwent TCR sequencing, of whom 207 had received two doses of AZD1222 and 26 had received two doses of the MenACWY control vaccine. Trial participants were enrolled by age into subgroups of 18-55, 56-69 and 70-plus years, and around 150, 28 and 57 TCR-sequenced participants, respectively, were included in these subgroups. Overall results and qualifications from the work: Vaccine-associated CD4 TCRs spanned the whole spike protein, with dominant responses in regions 160-218 and 743-854. After two AZD1222 doses, spike-specific TCR breadth and depth were significantly higher than at day 0 and than in MenACWY recipients. Participants were mostly white British and included more females than males, and it was suggested by the authors that clonal diversity may have been underestimated. Because no samples from the day 14 peak response were available, repertoires could be characterized only after the peak T cell response. Conclusions about previously exposed vaccinees are limited, since just six or seven AZD1222 recipients were seropositive for SARS-CoV-2 at baseline. The 56-69-year group was small, and its depth increase did not reach significance, likely because of low power. Reportedly, almost half of the unique spike-specific TCRs recognized epitopes lying outside the regions that are mutated in the B.1.351 and B.1.1.7 variants.

The sample's time point label, in plain terms: baseline before first vaccination. The sample's treatment or condition label, decoded: meningococcal conjugate vaccine given as trial control. The vaccinee samples were drawn from two UK trials, COV001 and COV002, one of which was a single-blind randomized controlled phase 2/3 trial testing AZD1222 (ChAdOx1 nCoV-19) in healthy adults. For TCRbeta chain sequencing, PBMC samples were collected from trial participants at day 0 and at day 28 after the second dose. The source of this sequence is an adult in good health. Recombination joined TRBV19 with TRBJ2-7, and perhaps TRBD1 as D gene, on 6 matching bases. Sequencing was performed on peripheral blood, taken on day 0 of MenACWY control vaccination. CDR3 sequence: CASSAAVRQVRASYEQYF. The DNA sequence is as follows: TGTGCCAGTAGTGCCGCCGTAAGACAGGTGCGGGCATCATACGAGCAGTACTTC.